This T cell receptor beta chain was found in a study of shared clonotypes between healthy human individuals. In the study overall: There were three CD4 naive, three CD4 memory, two CD8 naive and one CD8 memory plates per donor.

Comment on this clone: What it binds is unknown.

General study results and limits: When compared with the clonotypes that were shared by all four sorted-subset donors, the non-shared clonotypes turned out to have lower generation probabilities.

The method was immunoSEQ multiplex PCR; TCRdb's version includes in-frame clones alone and lacks a portion of them. In the table there are roughly 120,000 clones, under 70% of which are singletons. The CDR3 has 15 residues. After removal of 4 bases from V and 6 bases from J, the junction contained 9 bases not matched to a gene. Germline-derived CDR1 and CDR2 are SGHDT and YYEEEE. The source of this sequence is a woman in her twenties or thirties in good health. Sequencing was done on a sample of memory CD8+ T cells sorted from blood. As for subset: CD45RO+ cells pooled with CCR7-negative TemRA cells. This chain uses TRBV5-6 with TRBJ2-7; 11 nucleotides match TRBD1. CDR3 sequence: CASSLAGTGGSEQYF. CDR3 nucleotides: TGTGCCAGCAGCCTTGCTGGGACAGGGGGGTCCGAGCAGTACTTC.